This passage covers 14 T cell receptor beta chains from one sample sequenced in a study of glioma-infiltrating T cells after dendritic cell vaccination. Assay used: immunoSEQ multiplex PCR; TCRdb lists only in-frame clones, some missing. The sample lists tens of thousands of clones; roughly 79% were seen once. The sequencing used blood, collected before dendritic cell vaccination. Every receptor here comes from a human donor with glioblastoma.

The rearrangement uses TRBV10-3 and TRBJ1-1, with TRBD1 matching 10 bases. Per germline, CDR1 ENHRY and CDR2 SYGVKD. The CDR3 runs to 13 residues. Trimming cost V 6 bases and J 5 bases; bases outside gene matches: 3. The CDR3 spells CAISGDRGTEAFF. CDR3 in DNA: TGTGCCATCAGCGGGGACAGGGGTACTGAAGCTTTCTTT.

The rearrangement uses TRBV6-1 and TRBJ1-4, with a possible D match to TRBD1 (5 bases). Germline V CDR1 and CDR2: MNHNS, SASEGT. The CDR3 covers 17 residues. V lost 3 bases to trimming and J lost 3 bases, with 17 bases between them. The CDR3 protein is CASSDGFIGGANEKLFF. The CDR3 DNA reads as TGTGCCAGCAGTGATGGCTTCATCGGGGGGGCTAATGAAAAACTGTTTTTT.

This chain connects TRBV6-6 to TRBJ2-1; TRBD1 matches at 7 bases. Germline trimming cut 5 bases from V and 8 bases from J; bases unmatched to any gene: 9. Germline lookup yields CDR1 MNHNY and CDR2 SVGAGI (reference sequence). The CDR3 sequence is 14 residues long. The CDR3 DNA reads as TGTGCCAGCAGTCTCCGGGGACAGCAGGATGAGCAGTTCTTC. Its protein product is CASSLRGQQDEQFF.

This chain links TRBV5-4 with TRBJ2-5; tentatively, D is TRBD2 (6 bases). Germline CDR1 SGHNT, CDR2 YYREEE (reference sequence). CDR3 length equals 14 residues. V gave up 4 bases and J gave up 5 bases, with 15 bases separating them. The CDR3 DNA sequence: TGTGCCAGCAGCCGACGCCGGGACTTGGAGACCCAGTACTTC. Amino acid sequence: CASSRRRDLETQYF.

The J gene is TRBJ2-3, the V gene TRBV19, with a possible D match to TRBD1 (5 bases). Germline V gives CDR1 LNHDA, CDR2 SQIVND (reference sequence). The CDR3 has 16 amino acids. The V and J ends lost 5 bases and 0 bases respectively, with 15 bases between them. CDR3 sequence reads: CASSGDSHPSTDTQYF. CDR3 sequence (DNA): TGTGCCAGTAGTGGAGACAGCCATCCTAGCACAGATACGCAGTATTTT. The full variable domain, with the rest looked up from reference TRBV19 and TRBJ2-3, is DGGITQSPKYLFRKEGQNVTLSCEQNLNHDAMYWYRQDPGQGLRLIYYSQIVNDFQKGDIAEGYSVSREKKESFPLTVTSAQKNPTAFYLCASSGDSHPSTDTQYFGPGTRLTVL.

The rearrangement links TRBV13 to TRBJ2-7, with D perhaps TRBD2 (5 bases). V lost 5 bases and J 0 bases, leaving 17 bases between the germline ends. The germline CDR1 and CDR2 sequences are PRHDT and FYEKMQ (reference sequence). This CDR3 contains 16 residues. Here the CDR3 reads CASSLLGATSSYEQYF. CDR3 DNA sequence: TGTGCCAGCAGCCTCCTGGGAGCGACCAGCTCCTACGAGCAGTACTTC.

This clone was observed a few times. The chain joins TRBV6-5 to TRBJ1-6, with D maybe TRBD1 (6 bases). The ends were cut back, 6 bases at V and 8 bases at J, with 17 bases in the middle. The CDR3 length is 15 residues. Germline V lookup: CDR1 MNHEY, CDR2 SVGAGI. CDR3 in DNA: TGTGCCAGCAGCCAGACACAGGGATCGCATTCACCCCTCCACTTT. It encodes CASSQTQGSHSPLHF.

The CDR3 here is CASSEGYAGGQETQYF. DNA for the CDR3: TGTGCCAGCAGTGAAGGTTACGCGGGGGGGCAAGAGACCCAGTACTTC. The chain recombines TRBV6-1 with TRBJ2-5; 9 nucleotides align to TRBD2. This CDR3 has 16 residues. The junction had 5 bases not matched to a gene; V was cut back by 1 base and J by 2 bases. CDR1 is MNHNS and CDR2 is SASEGT in the germline V gene.

This sequence joins TRBV25-1 and TRBJ1-2; D remains ambiguous. Germline V gene sequence: CDR1 MGHDK, CDR2 SYGVNS. This CDR3 is built from 14 residues. V was clipped by 1 base and J by 4 bases, with 10 bases between them. CDR3 loop: CASSEWNSLYGYTF. The CDR3, as DNA: TGTGCCAGCAGTGAATGGAACAGTCTCTATGGCTACACCTTC.

J is TRBJ1-4 and V is TRBV11-2; D might be TRBD1 (5 bases). V shed 5 bases and J shed 5 bases, with 12 bases lying between them. This CDR3 comprises 14 residues. Per germline, CDR1 SGHAT and CDR2 FQNNGV. In nucleotides, the CDR3 is TGTGCCAGCAGCACCTGGGGCGCCAATGAAAAACTGTTTTTT. Translated, it gives CASSTWGANEKLFF.

V and J are TRBV7-9 and TRBJ1-2; 9 bases align to TRBD1. Germline trimming cut 5 bases from V and 3 bases from J; bases unmatched to any gene: 4. The germline V gene encodes CDR1 SEHNR and CDR2 FQNEAQ (reference sequence). The CDR3 is 14 amino acids. CDR3 sequence: CASSRQGVDYGYTF. The CDR3 region has the DNA TGTGCCAGCAGCCGACAGGGGGTGGACTATGGCTACACCTTC.

The chain is built from TRBV18 and TRBJ1-3; D remains unclear. Deletions cut 3 bases from V and 0 bases from J, with 6 bases between. Per the germline V gene, CDR1 is KGHSH and CDR2 is LQKENI. This CDR3 has 14 amino acids. The CDR3, as DNA: TGTGCCAGCTCACCCGGAGACTCTGGAAACACCATATATTTT. Protein: CASSPGDSGNTIYF.

This clone was seen a single time. J is TRBJ2-7 and V is TRBV4-3; D is ambiguous. The germline V gene has CDR1 LGHNA and CDR2 YSLEER. CDR3 length: 15 residues. Between the trimmed V and J ends, which lost 0 bases and 0 bases, there was a span of 9 bases. The CDR3 loop is CASSQDLASSYEQYF. The CDR3, as DNA: TGCGCCAGCAGCCAAGATCTGGCTAGCTCCTACGAGCAGTACTTC.

The chain employs TRBV7-2 and TRBJ1-2, with unresolved D. Trimming stripped 1 base from V and 1 base from J, with 4 bases between. The CDR3 is 13 residues long. CDR1 and CDR2 (germline): SGHTA, FQGNSA. CDR3 DNA: TGTGCCAGCAGCTTAGACAGTAACTATGGCTACACCTTC. It encodes CASSLDSNYGYTF.